The 27 T cell receptor beta chains below come from one sample, sequenced in a study of B cell selection in AIRE deficiency. Repertoires were generated with immunoSEQ multiplex PCR, while TCRdb's copy carries only in-frame clones and drops some. The table records 20,000 to 30,000 clones, about 96% of them present only once. The sorted conventional CD4 T cells were gated as CD4+CD127+. The source material was conventional CD4+ T cells sorted from PBMCs. Receptors originate from a human donor with AIRE deficiency.

CDR3 region: CASSSGGETQYF. CDR3 sequence (DNA): TGTGCCAGCAGCTCCGGGGGGGAGACCCAGTACTTC. This rearrangement joins TRBV7-9 to TRBJ2-5; TRBD2 aligns across 7 bases. V gave up 4 bases and J gave up 5 bases; unmatched junction bases: 1. Germline V CDR1 and CDR2: SEHNR, FQNEAQ (reference sequence). The CDR3 is 12 residues long.

The chain joins TRBV6-1 to TRBJ1-5; a weak D match, TRBD1 (6 bases). The CDR3 runs to 16 residues. Trimming took off 0 bases at V and 4 bases at J, with 13 bases between the two ends. Germline V gene data show CDR1 as MNHNS and CDR2 as SASEGT. The CDR3 DNA is TGTGCCAGCAGTGAAGCGTTTGACAGGCCGAATCAGCCCCAGCATTTT. This translates into CASSEAFDRPNQPQHF.

CDR3: CASSRQGLGDGYTF. The CDR3 bases are TGTGCCAGCAGTCGACAGGGTCTCGGAGATGGCTACACCTTC. This chain connects TRBV6-5 to TRBJ1-2; the match to TRBD1 covers 7 bases. Losses at the gene ends were 5 bases for V and 6 bases for J; bases not matched to a gene: 9. The CDR3 loop spans 14 amino acids. Germline assignment: CDR1 MNHEY and CDR2 SVGAGI.

The V gene is TRBV29-1, the J gene TRBJ2-7; a possible D gene is TRBD2 (5 bases). Trimming cost V 2 bases and J 0 bases, with 14 bases left between them. Germline V gene sequence: CDR1 SQVTM, CDR2 ANQGSEA. The CDR3 has 15 amino acids. CDR3 in amino acids: CSVEFFGVRSYEQYF. CDR3 in DNA: TGCAGCGTTGAATTCTTCGGGGTTCGCTCCTACGAGCAGTACTTC.

This clone appeared once. The genes are TRBV7-8 and TRBJ1-2; TRBD1 matches 11 bases. The CDR3 is 15 amino acids. Unmatched junction bases numbered 6, after V lost 5 bases and J lost 4 bases. Per the germline V gene, CDR1 is SGHVS and CDR2 is FQNEAQ. The CDR3 reads CASSPGTGGTYGYTF. CDR3 nucleotides: TGTGCCAGCAGCCCCGGGACAGGGGGTACCTATGGCTACACCTTC.

The V call is TRBV4-1, the J call TRBJ2-7; maybe TRBD1 (6 bases). With 2 bases removed from V and 5 bases from J, the gap between germline ends came to 10 bases. Germline V CDR1 and CDR2: MGHRA, YSYEKL. The CDR3 has 13 residues. The CDR3 bases are TGCGCCAGCAGCCAATTACAGGGTGACGAGCAGTACTTC. The encoded protein is CASSQLQGDEQYF.

V gene TRBV27 combines with J gene TRBJ2-1, with D possibly being TRBD1 or TRBD2 (5 bases each). The CDR3 is 16 residues long. V lost 6 bases, J lost 2 bases, and 17 bases lay in between. Germline V gene lookup returns CDR1 MNHEY and CDR2 SMNVEV (reference sequence). As DNA, the CDR3 is TGTGCCAGCAGCTCTTTTGGGGGACCTACCTACAATGAGCAGTTCTTC. Protein sequence: CASSSFGGPTYNEQFF.

The rearrangement uses TRBV19 and TRBJ2-3; TRBD1 might be the D (6 bases). V was pared by 5 bases and J by 0 bases, with 9 bases between. Germline V CDR1 and CDR2: LNHDA, SQIVND (reference sequence). The CDR3 runs 14 residues. The DNA of the CDR3 is TGTGCCAGTAGTGTCCAGGGGAGCACAGATACGCAGTATTTT. Translating it yields CASSVQGSTDTQYF.

V usage is TRBV6-1 and J usage is TRBJ1-6; a possible D gene is TRBD1 (6 bases). The CDR3 has 14 amino acids. Germline loops: CDR1 MNHNS, CDR2 SASEGT. CDR3 loop: CAGGFGSYNSPLHF. The CDR3 DNA reads TGTGCGGGGGGCTTTGGTTCCTATAATTCACCCCTCCACTTT.

The J gene is TRBJ1-3, the V gene TRBV6-6; D gene ambiguous. Trimming cost V 2 bases and J 1 base, with 9 bases left between them. Per the germline V gene, CDR1 is MNHNY and CDR2 is SVGAGI (reference sequence). The CDR3 contains 15 residues. CDR3 in amino acids: CASSYLGVSGNTIYF. The DNA for the CDR3 is TGTGCCAGCAGTTACCTCGGGGTATCTGGAAACACCATATATTTT.

The rearrangement uses TRBV5-5 and TRBJ2-7; tentative D call: TRBD1 (6 bases). Trimming left V 0 bases short and J 4 bases short, with 11 bases between. CDR3 length equals 14 residues. Germline CDR1 and CDR2: SGHKS and YYEKEE (reference sequence). The CDR3: CASSLVGTSYEQYF. DNA for the CDR3: TGTGCCAGCAGCTTGGTTGGGACATCATACGAGCAGTACTTC.

CDR3 loop: CASSYGRGGEQYF. In DNA, the CDR3 is TGTGCCAGCAGCTATGGGAGGGGGGGCGAGCAGTACTTC. The V call is TRBV7-6, the J call TRBJ2-7; perhaps TRBD2 as D (7 bases). This CDR3 region has 13 residues. The V end lost 4 bases, the J end lost 6 bases, and 13 bases lay between the germline ends. Per the germline V gene, CDR1 is SGHVS and CDR2 is FNYEAQ.

V and J are TRBV5-6 and TRBJ1-2; 8 bases match TRBD1. Germline CDR1 and CDR2: SGHDT and YYEEEE. Trimming at V came to 4 bases and at J to 5 bases, leaving 4 bases not matched to a gene. The CDR3 extends over 13 amino acids. The CDR3 reads CASSQDRDYGYTF. CDR3 in DNA: TGTGCCAGCAGCCAGGACAGGGATTATGGCTACACCTTC.

The chain combines TRBV28 with TRBJ1-4; TRBD1 might be the D (5 bases). Germline loops: CDR1 MDHEN, CDR2 SYDVKM. V was cut by 6 bases and J by 3 bases, with 11 bases left in between. This CDR3 comprises 14 residues. The CDR3 DNA reads as TGTGCCAGCAGCCAGGGTTTTGCTAATGAAAAACTGTTTTTT. It translates to CASSQGFANEKLFF.

In DNA, the CDR3 is TGCGCCAGCAGTGAGTCAGACAGGGACCGATTACTCACAGATACGCAGTATTTT. Translated: CASSESDRDRLLTDTQYF. The chain carries TRBV10-1 and TRBJ2-3; 7 nucleotides agree with TRBD1. V lost 0 bases, J lost 2 bases, and 11 bases stayed unmatched. Looked up from germline, CDR1 is WNHNN and CDR2 is SYGVQD (reference sequence). The CDR3 totals 18 residues.

The genes are TRBV27 and TRBJ2-7; a possible D gene is TRBD2 (5 bases). Deletions cut 5 bases from V and 4 bases from J, with 15 bases between. Per germline, CDR1 MNHEY and CDR2 SMNVEV (reference sequence). The CDR3 length is 14 residues. The CDR3 DNA reads TGTGCCAGCAGTCGCCCGGGTAGCGCTTACGAGCAGTACTTC. Its protein is CASSRPGSAYEQYF.

V is TRBV5-1 and J is TRBJ2-2, with 11 bases that match TRBD2. V dropped 8 bases and J dropped 3; count of bases not matched to a gene: 9. The CDR3 spans 16 residues. The germline V gene has CDR1 SGHRS and CDR2 YFSETQ. The DNA of the CDR3 is TGCGCCAGTGCGTCACTAGCGGGAGTTGACACCGGGGAGCTGTTTTTT. Translated, it gives CASASLAGVDTGELFF. Full variable domain (outside the CDR3, taken from reference TRBV5-1 and TRBJ2-2): KAGVTQTPRYLIKTRGQQVTLSCSPISGHRSVSWYQQTPGQGLQFLFEYFSETQRNKGNFPGRFSGRQFSNSRSEMNVSTLELGDSALYLCASASLAGVDTGELFFGEGSRLTVL.

This chain joins TRBV28 and TRBJ2-5; D is possibly TRBD1 (7 bases). Trimming left V 3 bases short and J 5 bases short, with 10 bases between. The CDR3 is 13 residues long. The germline CDR1 and CDR2 sequences are MDHEN and SYDVKM. CDR3 bases: TGTGCCAGCAGTTTTCCAGGGGGGGAGACCCAGTACTTC. Amino acid sequence: CASSFPGGETQYF.

The J gene is TRBJ1-2, the V gene TRBV19; D may be TRBD1 (5 bases). The CDR3 has 13 amino acids. V was trimmed by 5 bases and J by 4 bases, leaving 11 bases between them. Looked up from germline, CDR1 is LNHDA and CDR2 is SQIVND (reference sequence). The CDR3 loop is CASSPGTAYGYTF. In nucleotides, the CDR3 is TGTGCCAGTAGTCCCGGGACCGCCTATGGCTACACCTTC.

V is TRBV10-3 and J is TRBJ2-1; TRBD1 aligns across 11 bases. This CDR3 comprises 14 residues. CDR1 is ENHRY and CDR2 is SYGVKD in the germline V gene. Trimming took 3 bases from V and 6 from J; bases not matched to a gene: 1. CDR3 loop: CAISEGTGGNEQFF. The CDR3, as DNA: TGTGCCATCAGTGAAGGGACAGGGGGCAATGAGCAGTTCTTC.

The CDR3 loop reads CASSVETGGVWETQYF. In nucleotides, the CDR3 is TGTGCCAGCAGCGTAGAGACAGGGGGCGTTTGGGAGACCCAGTACTTC. This chain connects TRBV9 to TRBJ2-5; 10 bases are a match to TRBD1. The germline V gene has CDR1 SGDLS and CDR2 YYNGEE. Trimming removed 0 bases from V and 5 bases from J; junction bases left unmatched: 7. This CDR3 region has 16 residues.

J is TRBJ2-7 and V is TRBV7-2; D is possibly TRBD1 (6 bases). V was pared by 4 bases and J by 6 bases, with 13 bases between. CDR3 length: 13 amino acids. The germline gives CDR1 SGHTA, CDR2 FQGNSA. The CDR3, as DNA: TGTGCCAGCAGCTCCTCCAGGGGTGGCGAGCAGTACTTC. It yields the protein CASSSSRGGEQYF. Together with reference TRBV7-2 and TRBJ2-7, the CDR3 gives the full variable domain: GAGVSQSPSNKVTEKGKDVELRCDPISGHTALYWYRQSLGQGLEFLIYFQGNSAPDKSGLPSDRFSAERTGGSVSTLTIQRTQQEDSAVYLCASSSSRGGEQYFGPGTRLTVT.

This clone was recorded once. The chain is built from TRBV5-5 and TRBJ1-5, with D perhaps TRBD1 (5 bases). Germline values: CDR1 SGHKS, CDR2 YYEKEE (reference sequence). The CDR3 has 13 amino acids. The V end lost 0 bases, the J end lost 7 bases, and 8 bases lay between the germline ends. This CDR3 reads CASSLVGDQPQHF. The CDR3, as DNA: TGTGCCAGCAGCTTGGTAGGGGACCAGCCCCAGCATTTT.

The chain carries TRBV30 and TRBJ1-2; D not resolved. V lost 2 bases and J lost 4, with 8 bases in between. CDR3 length: 12 amino acids. Germline CDR1 is GTSNPN and CDR2 is SVGIG (reference sequence). The CDR3 nucleotides read TGTGCCTGGAGTAGTCAGTTCTATGGCTACACCTTC. Encoded protein: CAWSSQFYGYTF.

The chain uses TRBV6-6 and TRBJ2-5, with 7 bases that match TRBD1. This CDR3 has 14 amino acids. CDR1 is MNHNY, CDR2 SVGAGI, per germline (reference sequence). The V segment lost 4 bases and the J segment 1 base; nucleotides outside the gene matches: 3. The CDR3 region is CASSFRTGQETQYF. Here the CDR3 DNA reads TGTGCCAGCAGTTTCCGGACAGGCCAAGAGACCCAGTACTTC.

The chain couples TRBV11-1 to TRBJ2-1; TRBD2 aligns across 9 bases. CDR3 size: 15 residues. With 5 bases clipped from V and 4 bases from J, the junction kept 6 bases outside the gene matches. CDR1 is SGHAT, CDR2 FQDESV, per germline (reference sequence). CDR3 coding DNA: TGTGCCAGCAGCCACCGTCTAGCGGGATACAATGAGCAGTTCTTC. Its protein is CASSHRLAGYNEQFF.

This clone was seen only once. The chain uses TRBV7-9 and TRBJ2-5; D not resolved. Germline CDR1 is SEHNR and CDR2 is FQNEAQ (reference sequence). The CDR3 has 12 residues. Trimming cost V 7 bases and J 5 bases, with 11 bases left between them. The CDR3 DNA is TGTGCCAGCACCCAAAAAGTGGAGACCCAGTACTTC. Protein: CASTQKVETQYF.